The next 32 T cell receptor beta chains were all read from a single sample in a study of response to subunit inactivated influenza vaccine. One entry per CDR3 protein results from TCRdb running MiXCR on the RT-PCR reads. This sample has almost 600,000 distinct CDR3 sequences, with around 15% found just once. The sequencing here drew on PBMCs from blood, taken roughly 12 days after vaccination. All receptors derive from a man aged 50 to 60 who received an inactivated influenza vaccine.

The chain combines TRBV7-9 with TRBJ2-7; TRBD2 agrees at 13 bases. The V gene end was trimmed by 5 bases and the J gene end by 1 base; junction bases not matched to a gene: 2. The CDR3 consists of 15 residues. Germline-derived CDR1 and CDR2 are SEHNR and FQNEAQ (reference sequence). Here the CDR3 DNA reads TGTGCCAGCAGCCAGACTAGCGGGAGGTCCTACGAGCAGTACTTC. This translates into CASSQTSGRSYEQYF.

The rearrangement links TRBV3-1 to TRBJ2-1; D is ambiguous. The CDR3 spans 16 residues. V lost 1 base, J lost 9 bases, and 19 bases lay in between. Germline V lookup: CDR1 LGHDT, CDR2 YNNKEL (reference sequence). The CDR3 spells CASSQVMKGRAPEQFF. CDR3 DNA: TGTGCCAGCAGCCAAGTCATGAAGGGTCGCGCGCCTGAGCAGTTCTTC.

The rearrangement links TRBV3-1 to TRBJ2-3, with D uncertain. Looked up from germline, CDR1 is LGHDT and CDR2 is YNNKEL (reference sequence). The CDR3 contains 13 residues. Trimming took 0 bases from V and 5 from J, leaving 6 bases between them. The CDR3 spells CASSQDIGDTQYF. The CDR3 nucleotides read TGTGCCAGCAGCCAAGATATTGGAGATACGCAGTATTTT.

The chain joins TRBV11-2 to TRBJ2-2; D gene uncertain. Germline assignment: CDR1 SGHAT and CDR2 FQNNGV. The CDR3 length is 12 residues. V lost 5 bases and J 8 bases, leaving 9 bases between the germline ends. The CDR3 DNA reads as TGTGCCAGCAGCCTGCATAAGGGGGAGCTGTTTTTT. As protein: CASSLHKGELFF.

This clonotype occurred a few times. V is TRBV29-1 and J is TRBJ1-5, with 8 bases lining up with TRBD1. This CDR3 has 14 amino acids. The germline V gene has CDR1 SQVTM and CDR2 ANQGSEA. Trimming removed 5 bases from V and 6 bases from J; junction bases left unmatched: 9. This chain's CDR3 is CSVQQGGLGQPQHF. The CDR3 bases are TGCAGCGTTCAACAGGGGGGGCTTGGTCAGCCCCAGCATTTT.

In its sample, this clonotype was seen a few times. The J gene is TRBJ2-7, the V gene TRBV20-1, with D hard to call. With 4 bases removed from V and 2 bases from J, the gap between germline ends came to 15 bases. CDR1 and CDR2 from the germline V gene are DFQATT and SNEGSKA (reference sequence). This CDR3 is built from 14 residues. In DNA, the CDR3 is TGCAGTGCTAAACGCGGACCCGGCGCCTACGAGCAGTACTTC. Translation: CSAKRGPGAYEQYF.

This clonotype was observed at least ten times. The rearrangement uses TRBV29-1 and TRBJ2-7; a weak D match, TRBD1 (5 bases). Per the germline V gene, CDR1 is SQVTM and CDR2 is ANQGSEA. The germline V and J ends were trimmed by 3 bases and 6 bases, with 9 bases remaining between them. The CDR3 has 11 amino acids. CDR3 residues: CSVDEGAEQYF. Written as DNA, the CDR3 is TGCAGCGTTGATGAAGGGGCCGAGCAGTACTTC.

V usage is TRBV6-2 or TRBV6-3 and J usage is TRBJ1-1; D not certain. Germline V gene data show CDR1 as MNHEY and CDR2 as SVGEGT. Trimming removed 3 bases from V and 1 base from J, with 9 bases in between. This CDR3 has 14 residues. CDR3 sequence reads: CASSYPGSNTEAFF. Written as DNA, the CDR3 is TGTGCCAGCAGTTATCCCGGATCGAACACTGAAGCTTTCTTT.

The V and J genes are TRBV7-9 and TRBJ2-3, with D possibly matching TRBD2 (5 bases). This CDR3 comprises 12 residues. CDR1 SEHNR and CDR2 FQNEAQ come from the germline V gene (reference sequence). Trimming took 6 bases from V and 6 from J, leaving 10 bases between them. CDR3 in DNA: TGTGCCAGCAGATCCTCGGGGGATACGCAGTATTTT. Its translation: CASRSSGDTQYF.

Many counts were recorded for this clonotype. CDR3 amino acids: CASSLSGGDSYEQYF. DNA of the CDR3: TGTGCCAGCAGCTTATCAGGGGGTGACTCCTACGAGCAGTACTTC. The chain uses TRBV7-9 and TRBJ2-7, with 7 bases fitting TRBD1. Germline values: CDR1 SEHNR, CDR2 FQNEAQ (reference sequence). V shed 2 bases, J shed 0 bases, and the junction held 4 bases outside the gene matches. The CDR3 consists of 15 residues.

The chain has TRBV7-2 and TRBJ1-2; 7 bases agree with TRBD1. Germline V gene sequence: CDR1 SGHTA, CDR2 FQGNSA. The CDR3 runs 13 residues. V was pared by 1 base and J by 10 bases, with 6 bases of the junction left unmatched. CDR3 sequence reads: CASSLGGTANYTF. CDR3 nucleotides: TGTGCCAGCAGCTTAGGAGGGACAGCCAACTACACCTTC.

V is TRBV4-3 and J is TRBJ2-1; TRBD2 agrees at 11 bases. Germline lookup yields CDR1 LGHNA and CDR2 YSLEER. CDR3 length: 16 amino acids. J was trimmed by 8 bases and V by 3 bases; bases with no gene match: 9. DNA for the CDR3: TGCGCCAGCAGCCAGAGTACTAGCGGGAGTCTCTATGAGCAGTTCTTC. It translates to CASSQSTSGSLYEQFF.

This clonotype has a handful of counts. The chain carries TRBV15 and TRBJ1-5; D remains unclear. Trimming took 0 bases from V and 9 from J, leaving 9 bases between them. CDR1 LNHNV and CDR2 YYDKDF come from the germline V gene (reference sequence). The CDR3 is made up of 13 amino acids. As DNA, the CDR3 is TGTGCCACCAGCAGAGATATGTACGGGCCCCAGCATTTT. This encodes CATSRDMYGPQHF.

The rearrangement uses TRBV30 and TRBJ2-1; possible D gene TRBD2, 5 bases. The V end was cut by 2 bases, the J end by 7 bases, with 12 bases between. The CDR3 consists of 13 residues. Germline CDR1 is GTSNPN and CDR2 is SVGIG (reference sequence). In DNA form, the CDR3 reads TGTGCCTGGAGTCCGGTTGGAGGAAATGAGCAGTTCTTC. The encoded protein is CAWSPVGGNEQFF.

The chain joins TRBV9 to TRBJ1-1; 8 nucleotides line up with TRBD1. The ends lost 0 bases at V and 5 bases at J; junction bases unmatched: 6. The CDR3 is 15 amino acids. Germline values: CDR1 SGDLS, CDR2 YYNGEE. This chain's CDR3 is CASSVGGQVVTEAFF. In DNA, the CDR3 is TGTGCCAGCAGCGTAGGGGGACAGGTGGTAACTGAAGCTTTCTTT.

This clonotype has a count of ten or more. The V and J genes are TRBV12-3 or TRBV12-4 and TRBJ1-1; D call uncertain. The CDR3 is made up of 13 amino acids. V was cut by 0 bases and J by 3 bases, with 5 bases left in between. CDR3 protein: CASSLARDTEAFF. The CDR3 bases are TGTGCCAGCAGTTTAGCGCGAGACACTGAAGCTTTCTTT.

Concerning this clonotype: This clone may be a read error of a much larger clone one base away. The rearrangement joins TRBV5-6 to TRBJ2-1; tentative D call: TRBD2 (6 bases). The germline CDR1 and CDR2 sequences are SGHDT and YYEEEE. The CDR3 totals 17 residues. The DNA for the CDR3 is TGTGCCAGCACCTTGGTGCTCGTAGCGGCTACCTACAATGAGCAGTTCTTC. The encoded protein is CASTLVLVAATYNEQFF.

V and J are TRBV12-3 or TRBV12-4 and TRBJ2-4; 9 nucleotides align to TRBD1. The CDR3 has 18 amino acids. Trimming at V came to 1 base and at J to 3 bases, leaving 10 bases not matched to a gene. Written as DNA, the CDR3 is TGTGCCAGCAGTTTAGTTCGGGGGACAGGGCCGGGCAAAAACATTCAGTACTTC. Translated: CASSLVRGTGPGKNIQYF.

V gene TRBV3-1 combines with J gene TRBJ2-5, with 12 bases lining up with TRBD2. This CDR3 contains 18 residues. The germline CDR1 and CDR2 sequences are LGHDT and YNNKEL (reference sequence). V lost 0 bases to trimming and J lost 2 bases; unmatched junction nucleotides: 7. CDR3 nucleotides: TGTGCCAGCAGCCAAGATGCGTATCTAGCGGGGGGGCAAGAGACCCAGTACTTC. As protein: CASSQDAYLAGGQETQYF.

This chain links TRBV4-3 with TRBJ1-2; 8 bases map to TRBD1. Trimming cost V 1 base and J 8 bases; bases outside gene matches: 6. This CDR3 spans 14 amino acids. The germline CDR1 and CDR2 sequences are LGHNA and YSLEER. The CDR3 protein is CASSQADRVMGYTF. The CDR3 DNA reads TGCGCCAGCAGCCAAGCGGACAGGGTAATGGGCTACACCTTC.

This clonotype has a handful of counts. The V and J genes are TRBV7-2 and TRBJ2-1; 12 bases map to TRBD1. The CDR3 is made up of 15 amino acids. V was pared by 5 bases and J by 6 bases, with 5 bases of the junction left unmatched. CDR1 and CDR2 (germline): SGHTA, FQGNSA. The CDR3 sequence: CASSLLGQGANEQFF. In DNA form, the CDR3 reads TGTGCCAGCAGCCTCTTGGGACAGGGGGCCAATGAGCAGTTCTTC.

Here the CDR3 DNA reads TGTGCCAGTAGTAGGACTAGCGGGAGCCCGGATACGCAGTATTTT. Its protein product is CASSRTSGSPDTQYF. The chain has TRBV19 and TRBJ2-3; TRBD2 aligns across 13 bases. The V segment lost 4 bases and the J segment 6 bases; nucleotides outside the gene matches: 4. Germline V gene lookup returns CDR1 LNHDA and CDR2 SQIVND (reference sequence). The CDR3 contains 15 residues. Based on the CDR3 plus reference TRBV19 and TRBJ2-3, the full variable domain is DGGITQSPKYLFRKEGQNVTLSCEQNLNHDAMYWYRQDPGQGLRLIYYSQIVNDFQKGDIAEGYSVSREKKESFPLTVTSAQKNPTAFYLCASSRTSGSPDTQYFGPGTRLTVL.

This clonotype has just a few counts. V is TRBV7-9 and J is TRBJ1-6; no reliable D call. This CDR3 is built from 12 residues. Per germline, CDR1 SEHNR and CDR2 FQNEAQ (reference sequence). Trimming took 1 base from V and 12 from J, leaving 7 bases between them. CDR3 amino acids: CASSLGPGPLHF. The DNA for the CDR3 is TGTGCCAGCAGCTTAGGGCCAGGACCCCTCCACTTT.

The chain recombines TRBV7-9 with TRBJ1-2, with D perhaps TRBD1 (5 bases). The V end lost 1 base, the J end lost 5 bases, and 14 bases lay between the germline ends. This CDR3 region has 15 residues. Germline CDR1 is SEHNR and CDR2 is FQNEAQ (reference sequence). The CDR3 DNA reads TGTGCCAGCAGCTTAGATGTAAGCAGGGTGTATGGCTACACCTTC. It encodes CASSLDVSRVYGYTF.

The sample holds a few counts of this clonotype. Being one base from a much bigger clone, this may be a read error. The chain recombines TRBV7-8 with TRBJ1-1; D may be TRBD1 (5 bases). Germline assignment: CDR1 SGHVS and CDR2 FQNEAQ. This CDR3 contains 13 residues. V was shortened by 1 base and J by 3 bases, with 6 bases between the two germline ends. The CDR3 coding sequence is TGTGCCAGCAGCTTAGAGGGGCACACTGAAGCTTTCTTT. Amino acid sequence: CASSLEGHTEAFF.

This clonotype was picked up a small number of times. V and J are TRBV7-6 and TRBJ2-1; D remains unclear. V lost 4 bases to trimming and J lost 6 bases, with 4 bases between them. Germline assignment: CDR1 SGHVS and CDR2 FNYEAQ. CDR3 length: 11 amino acids. The chain's CDR3 is CASSSLNEQFF. As DNA, the CDR3 is TGTGCCAGCAGCTCCCTCAATGAGCAGTTCTTC.

The rearrangement uses TRBV6-1 and TRBJ1-6; 7 bases map to TRBD1. CDR3 length equals 15 residues. The J segment lost 14 bases and the V segment lost 6 bases, leaving 16 bases of the junction unmatched. Germline lookup yields CDR1 MNHNS and CDR2 SASEGT. CDR3 coding DNA: TGTGCCAGCAGGCCTCCGGGACAGACTAATTCCGCCCTCCACTTT. Translated, it gives CASRPPGQTNSALHF.

The chain employs TRBV6-2 or TRBV6-3 and TRBJ2-3, with 15 positions matching TRBD2. V lost 2 bases to trimming and J lost 0 bases; unmatched junction nucleotides: 12. The CDR3 totals 21 residues. Germline V CDR1 and CDR2: MNHEY, SVGEGT. CDR3 in DNA: TGTGCCAGCAGTTACCCCACCGGGACTAGCGGGGGGACCGGGAGCACAGATACGCAGTATTTT. Translating gives CASSYPTGTSGGTGSTDTQYF.

The V gene is TRBV4-3, the J gene TRBJ2-3; possibly TRBD2 for D (6 bases). CDR3 length: 16 residues. Trimming cost V 4 bases and J 2 bases, with 16 bases left between them. The germline CDR1 and CDR2 sequences are LGHNA and YSLEER. CDR3 nucleotides: TGCGCCAGCAGCCCCTTCGGGGCGGGAACCACAGATACGCAGTATTTT. Protein: CASSPFGAGTTDTQYF.

This clonotype was detected many times. As DNA, the CDR3 is TGTGCCAGCAGCGGAGGGGGACAATACTATACTGGAAACACCATATATTTT. Its protein is CASSGGGQYYTGNTIYF. The V gene is TRBV7-9, the J gene TRBJ1-3, with a weak D call TRBD1 (6 bases). Between the trimmed V and J ends, which lost 5 bases and 2 bases, there was a span of 19 bases. The germline CDR1 and CDR2 sequences are SEHNR and FQNEAQ (reference sequence). The CDR3 is 17 amino acids.

The chain combines TRBV27 with TRBJ1-6; 7 positions agree with TRBD1. Trimming cost V 0 bases and J 7 bases; bases outside gene matches: 9. The CDR3 length is 17 residues. CDR1 and CDR2 (germline): MNHEY, SMNVEV (reference sequence). The CDR3 reads CASSLSPPDRRNSPLHF. The CDR3 coding sequence is TGTGCCAGCAGTTTATCCCCTCCGGACAGGAGAAATTCACCCCTCCACTTT.

This clonotype was found a few times. The chain combines TRBV4-3 with TRBJ2-5; maybe TRBD2 (5 bases). The CDR3 loop spans 15 amino acids. The germline gives CDR1 LGHNA, CDR2 YSLEER. Trimming removed 4 bases from V and 2 bases from J, with 14 bases in between. The CDR3 DNA reads as TGCGCCAGCAGCCCTCCCCCACGACTACAAGAGACCCAGTACTTC. It yields the protein CASSPPPRLQETQYF.